These 5 T cell receptor beta chains originate from one sample sequenced in a study of T cell responses to AZD1222 COVID-19 vaccine. Produced via immunoSEQ multiplex PCR; TCRdb's table is partial and in-frame only. Seen here are 120,000 or so clones, around nine tenths observed once, and the top ten hold about 6%. The sample here was peripheral blood, taken on day 0 of AZD1222 vaccination. The receptors here all came from an adult in good health.

V gene TRBV5-1 combines with J gene TRBJ1-1; D uncertain. The V and J ends lost 5 bases and 1 base respectively, with 9 bases between them. Germline CDR1 reads SGHRS; CDR2 reads YFSETQ. The CDR3 length is 13 residues. The CDR3 reads CASRVNWNTEAFF. The CDR3 DNA reads as TGCGCCAGCAGAGTGAATTGGAACACTGAAGCTTTCTTT.

This clone appeared once. The genes are TRBV13 and TRBJ1-2, with a weak D call TRBD1 (6 bases). The V and J ends lost 4 bases and 4 bases respectively, with 13 bases between them. Germline V lookup: CDR1 PRHDT, CDR2 FYEKMQ (reference sequence). The CDR3 has 14 residues. The CDR3: CASSSPGDGYGYTF. In DNA form, the CDR3 reads TGTGCCAGCAGCTCCCCAGGGGATGGCTATGGCTACACCTTC.

A few counts support this clone. V gene TRBV2 combines with J gene TRBJ1-2; D possibly corresponds to TRBD1 (5 bases). Germline lookup yields CDR1 SNHLY and CDR2 FYNNEI. V lost 7 bases and J 4 bases, leaving 16 bases between the germline ends. The CDR3 has 14 residues. The CDR3 loop reads CASIKGLGSYGYTF. CDR3 nucleotides: TGTGCCAGCATCAAGGGACTGGGAAGCTATGGCTACACCTTC.

This clone has just a few counts. This chain joins TRBV24-1 and TRBJ1-4; D perhaps matches TRBD1 (5 bases). The germline V gene encodes CDR1 KGHDR and CDR2 SFDVKD. V was cut by 8 bases and J by 3 bases, with 15 bases left in between. This CDR3 contains 15 residues. In DNA, the CDR3 is TGTGCCACCACCGCGGGGGACGGACCTAATGAAAAACTGTTTTTT. Its protein is CATTAGDGPNEKLFF.

This chain uses TRBV6-2 or TRBV6-3 with TRBJ1-2, with 7 nucleotides matching TRBD1. V shed 2 bases and J 7 bases; nucleotides not matched to a gene: 19. Germline CDR1 MNHEY, CDR2 SVGEGT. The CDR3 has 18 residues. CDR3 protein: CASSYRTEDRLFRGGYTF. CDR3 nucleotide sequence: TGTGCCAGCAGTTACCGTACCGAGGACAGGCTATTCCGTGGTGGCTACACCTTC.